The 18 T cell receptor beta chains below were found in one sample sequenced in a study of chemoradiotherapy in HPV16-positive cancers. Repertoires were generated with immunoSEQ multiplex PCR, while TCRdb's copy carries only in-frame clones and drops some. Here the sample spans 9,500 to 15,000 clones, approximately 87% being singletons. This material consisted of blood, taken from a patient who underwent chemoradiotherapy. These receptors were obtained from a human donor with HPV-associated anogenital cancer.

The rearrangement uses TRBV7-6 and TRBJ1-4; no definite D call. The CDR3 extends over 15 amino acids. Germline V CDR1 and CDR2: SGHVS, FNYEAQ. V lost 5 bases, J lost 7 bases, and 17 bases lay in between. CDR3 nucleotide sequence: TGTGCCAGCAGCCCCCGGGCAGATTTGGGTGAAAAACTGTTTTTT. It yields the protein CASSPRADLGEKLFF.

This clone was found a few times. The V and J genes are TRBV5-1 and TRBJ1-1; D perhaps matches TRBD1 (5 bases). Germline loops: CDR1 SGHRS, CDR2 YFSETQ. The ends were cut back, 2 bases at V and 4 bases at J, with 15 bases in the middle. The CDR3 has 15 residues. The DNA of the CDR3 is TGCGCCAGCAGCTTTTGGTCGGACACGGCCACTGAAGCTTTCTTT. This translates into CASSFWSDTATEAFF.

The CDR3 nucleotides are TGTGCCAGCAGTCAGTTGGGATCCTATAATTCACCCCTCCACTTT. Its protein is CASSQLGSYNSPLHF. This chain uses TRBV27 with TRBJ1-6; D not certain. The V gene's germline CDR1 is MNHEY and CDR2 SMNVEV (reference sequence). Trimming removed 5 bases at V and 1 base at J, with 9 bases between. The CDR3 is made up of 15 amino acids.

The chain joins TRBV7-3 to TRBJ2-5; 8 bases map to TRBD2. The CDR3 loop spans 15 amino acids. CDR1 and CDR2 (germline): SGHTA, FQGTGA. V gave up 5 bases and J gave up 0 bases; unmatched junction bases: 5. The CDR3 is CASSTSGGYQETQYF. CDR3 coding DNA: TGTGCCAGCAGCACCTCGGGGGGGTACCAAGAGACCCAGTACTTC.

The rearrangement uses TRBV5-1 and TRBJ2-3; possible D gene TRBD2, 6 bases. From germline, CDR1 is SGHRS and CDR2 YFSETQ. The CDR3 is 16 amino acids. V gave up 4 bases and J gave up 3 bases, with 18 bases separating them. CDR3 sequence: CASSQNGLALTDTQYF. The CDR3 nucleotides are TGCGCCAGCAGCCAGAATGGGCTAGCGCTGACAGATACGCAGTATTTT.

The V call is TRBV18, the J call TRBJ2-4, with D perhaps given as TRBD1 or TRBD2 (5 bases each). V lost 6 bases, J lost 6 bases, and 18 bases lay in between. CDR3 length equals 15 residues. Looked up from germline, CDR1 is KGHSH and CDR2 is LQKENI. CDR3 DNA: TGTGCCAGCTCTCCCGGGGTGAGGGACGGAAACATTCAGTACTTC. This encodes CASSPGVRDGNIQYF.

The rearrangement joins TRBV21-1 to TRBJ1-5; the table's D call of TRBD1 was not tested on the DNA. TRBV21-1 is assigned pseudogene status. This CDR3 comprises 16 residues. This CDR3 is CASTALQETGNQPQHF. For the CDR3, the DNA is TGTGCCAGCACAGCTTTACAGGAGACGGGCAATCAGCCCCAGCATTTT.

The chain recombines TRBV6-1 with TRBJ1-3; the D is unclear. This CDR3 is 11 amino acids long. Germline V gene sequence: CDR1 MNHNS, CDR2 SASEGT. The germline V and J ends were trimmed by 6 bases and 6 bases, with 6 bases remaining between them. CDR3 DNA sequence: TGTGCCAGCAGGGAAATAAACACCATATATTTT. Protein: CASREINTIYF.

CDR3 in amino acids: CASSQDRKETQYF. The CDR3 DNA is TGTGCCAGCAGCCAAGATAGGAAAGAGACCCAGTACTTC. The gene calls are TRBV4-2 and TRBJ2-5; D unresolved. This CDR3 spans 13 amino acids. The V end lost 0 bases, the J end lost 3 bases, and 5 bases lay between the germline ends. The germline gives CDR1 LGHNA, CDR2 YNFKEQ.

The chain employs TRBV10-2 and TRBJ1-2; the D gene is possibly TRBD1 (5 bases). The length of the CDR3 is 13 residues. Trimming removed 6 bases from V and 4 bases from J, with 12 bases in between. Germline CDR1 WSHSY, CDR2 SAAADI. As DNA, the CDR3 is TGCGCCAGCAGCTCAGGGTCGGGCTATGGCTACACCTTC. It specifies CASSSGSGYGYTF.

The chain combines TRBV9 with TRBJ1-1, with a tentative D call TRBD1 (5 bases). The germline V and J ends were trimmed by 0 bases and 4 bases, with 16 bases remaining between them. Germline V gives CDR1 SGDLS, CDR2 YYNGEE. The CDR3 spans 16 residues. CDR3 region: CASSVGGINIGTEAFF. Written as DNA, the CDR3 is TGTGCCAGCAGCGTAGGGGGGATAAACATCGGCACTGAAGCTTTCTTT.

This chain uses TRBV27 with TRBJ1-1, with D uncertain. V was pared by 3 bases and J by 0 bases, with 8 bases between. Germline CDR1 and CDR2: MNHEY and SMNVEV (reference sequence). The CDR3 loop spans 14 amino acids. Here the CDR3 DNA reads TGTGCCAGCAGTTTCTCAGACTTGAACACTGAAGCTTTCTTT. It yields the protein CASSFSDLNTEAFF.

The V and J genes are TRBV11-2 and TRBJ2-7, with a possible D match to TRBD1 (6 bases). Germline V lookup: CDR1 SGHAT, CDR2 FQNNGV. The CDR3 sequence is 14 residues long. The germline V and J ends were trimmed by 5 bases and 5 bases, with 16 bases remaining between them. In DNA, the CDR3 is TGTGCCAGCAGCCCTAACATCAGGGGCCACGAGCAGTACTTC. This codes for CASSPNIRGHEQYF.

The chain couples TRBV5-1 to TRBJ2-1; 10 bases align to TRBD2. The CDR3 spans 18 residues. The J segment lost 9 bases and the V segment lost 0 bases, leaving 15 bases of the junction unmatched. Germline V lookup: CDR1 SGHRS, CDR2 YFSETQ. CDR3: CASSLEGSGGAGFGEQFF. As DNA, the CDR3 is TGCGCCAGCAGCTTGGAGGGGAGCGGGGGGGCCGGTTTTGGTGAGCAGTTCTTC.

Only a few counts were recorded for this clone. V gene TRBV9 combines with J gene TRBJ1-5; D ambiguous. The CDR3 length is 14 residues. V was shortened by 0 bases and J by 1 base, with 5 bases between the two germline ends. Germline V gene sequence: CDR1 SGDLS, CDR2 YYNGEE. The chain's CDR3 is CASSVGLSNQPQHF. Written as DNA, the CDR3 is TGTGCCAGCAGCGTAGGGTTGAGCAATCAGCCCCAGCATTTT.

V is TRBV27 and J is TRBJ2-7; D possibly uses TRBD1 or TRBD2 (5 bases each). The CDR3 runs to 16 residues. V dropped 5 bases and J dropped 3 bases, with 20 bases sitting between them. CDR1 is MNHEY, CDR2 SMNVEV, per germline (reference sequence). CDR3 amino acids: CASSLIPGPLIYEQYF. The CDR3 coding sequence is TGTGCCAGCAGTCTCATACCGGGACCCCTGATCTACGAGCAGTACTTC.

The CDR3 DNA follows: TGTGCCAGCAGCCCGCCGGGTCCATACACAGATACGCAGTATTTT. Its protein product is CASSPPGPYTDTQYF. The rearrangement joins TRBV11-2 to TRBJ2-3; unclear D gene. Germline V gene data show CDR1 as SGHAT and CDR2 as FQNNGV. This CDR3 is 15 amino acids long. V was shortened by 5 bases and J by 2 bases, with 14 bases between the two germline ends.

The chain combines TRBV6-1 with TRBJ2-5, with 10 bases that match TRBD2. The ends lost 3 bases at V and 1 base at J; junction bases unmatched: 2. The CDR3 has 15 amino acids. Germline CDR1 and CDR2: MNHNS and SASEGT. The CDR3 reads CASSDLAGVQETQYF. CDR3 DNA sequence: TGTGCCAGCAGTGACCTAGCGGGAGTCCAAGAGACCCAGTACTTC.